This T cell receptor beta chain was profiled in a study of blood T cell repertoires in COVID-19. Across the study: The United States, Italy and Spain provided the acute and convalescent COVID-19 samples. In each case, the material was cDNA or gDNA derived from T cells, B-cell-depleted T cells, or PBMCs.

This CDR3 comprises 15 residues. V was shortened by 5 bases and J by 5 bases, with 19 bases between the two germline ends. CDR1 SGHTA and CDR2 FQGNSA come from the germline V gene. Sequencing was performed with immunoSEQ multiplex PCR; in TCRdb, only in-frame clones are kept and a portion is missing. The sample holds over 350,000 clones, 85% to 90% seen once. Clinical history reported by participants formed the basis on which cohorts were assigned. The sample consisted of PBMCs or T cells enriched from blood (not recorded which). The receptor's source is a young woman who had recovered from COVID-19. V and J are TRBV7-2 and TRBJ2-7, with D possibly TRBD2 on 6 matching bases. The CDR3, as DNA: TGTGCCAGCAGCCTGAGGGGAGGAGATGGAAACGAGCAGTACTTC. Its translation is CASSLRGGDGNEQYF.